Reported below is one T cell receptor (beta chain). The junction does not match germline at one end; this may be a read error. Germline CDR1 is MNHEY and CDR2 is SMNVEV (reference sequence). This CDR3 has 13 residues. This sample is drawn from a study of early T cells in non-severe SARS-CoV-2 infection. The library protocol tagged individual cDNA molecules with unique molecular identifiers. One entry per CDR3 protein, called by TCRdb with MiXCR from the 5' RACE reads. The repertoire holds some 64,000 distinct CDR3 sequences, with more than 15% as singletons. The TCR was taken from an adult who was a healthcare worker with PCR-confirmed SARS-CoV-2 infection or an uninfected control (not recorded which). The chain couples TRBV27 to TRBJ2-1, with 7 bases lining up with TRBD1. The material was whole blood, obtained at baseline. The CDR3 DNA is TGTGCCAGCAGTCCCTCAAACCGGGACAGCCAATACTTC. As protein: CASSPSNRDSQYF.